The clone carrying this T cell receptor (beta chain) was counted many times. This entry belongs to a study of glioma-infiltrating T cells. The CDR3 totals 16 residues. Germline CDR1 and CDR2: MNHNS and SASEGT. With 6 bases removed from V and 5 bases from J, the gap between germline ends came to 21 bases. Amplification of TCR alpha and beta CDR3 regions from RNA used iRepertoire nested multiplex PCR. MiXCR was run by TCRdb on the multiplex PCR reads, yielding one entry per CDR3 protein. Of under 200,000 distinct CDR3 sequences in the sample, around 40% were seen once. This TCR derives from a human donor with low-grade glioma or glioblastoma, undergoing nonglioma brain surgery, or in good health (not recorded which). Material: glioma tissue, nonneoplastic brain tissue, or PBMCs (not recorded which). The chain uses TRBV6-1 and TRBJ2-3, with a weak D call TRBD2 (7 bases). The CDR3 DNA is TGTGCCAGCAGCCGAGACACAGGGCGGGGGAGAGATACGCAGTATTTT. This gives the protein CASSRDTGRGRDTQYF.